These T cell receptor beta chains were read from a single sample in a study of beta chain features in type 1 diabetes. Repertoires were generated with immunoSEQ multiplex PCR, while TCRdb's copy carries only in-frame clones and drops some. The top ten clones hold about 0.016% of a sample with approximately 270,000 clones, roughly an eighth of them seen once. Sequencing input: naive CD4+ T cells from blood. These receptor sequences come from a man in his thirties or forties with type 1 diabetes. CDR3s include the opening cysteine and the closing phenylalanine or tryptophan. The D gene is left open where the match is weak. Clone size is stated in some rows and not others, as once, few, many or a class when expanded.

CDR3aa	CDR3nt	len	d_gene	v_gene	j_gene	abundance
CASSVEGPGANEKLFF	TGTGCCAGCAGCGTGGAGGGGCCAGGAGCTAATGAAAAACTGTTTTTT	16	.	TRBV9	TRBJ1-4	.
CASRPPPGQDGNGNTIYF	TGTGCCAGCAGACCTCCCCCGGGACAGGATGGGAACGGAAACACCATATATTTT	18	TRBD1	TRBV25-1	TRBJ1-3	few
CASSSTGVSYEQYF	TGTGCCAGCAGCTCCACAGGGGTAAGCTACGAGCAGTACTTC	14	TRBD1	TRBV5-4	TRBJ2-7	few
CASSQIAGGRGEQYF	TGCGCCAGCAGCCAAATAGCGGGAGGGCGCGGTGAGCAGTACTTC	15	TRBD2	TRBV4-3	TRBJ2-7	few
CASSVGTDEKLFF	TGTGCCAGCAGCGTCGGGACAGATGAAAAACTGTTTTTT	13	TRBD1	TRBV9	TRBJ1-4	.
CASSWTGVSETQYF	TGTGCCAGCAGCTGGACAGGGGTTTCAGAGACCCAGTACTTC	14	TRBD1	TRBV7-9	TRBJ2-5	.
CASSFWGVNTEAFF	TGCGCCAGCAGCTTTTGGGGGGTGAACACTGAAGCTTTCTTT	14	.	TRBV5-1	TRBJ1-1	.
CASSARGLAGGSQNIQYF	TGTGCCAGCAGCGCCAGGGGACTAGCGGGAGGGAGCCAAAACATTCAGTACTTC	18	TRBD2	TRBV9	TRBJ2-4	.
CASSQDRVTEAFF	TGTGCCAGCAGTCAAGACAGGGTCACTGAAGCTTTCTTT	13	TRBD1	TRBV6-6	TRBJ1-1	.
CSALQETQYF	TGCAGTGCCTTACAAGAGACCCAGTACTTC	10	.	TRBV20-1	TRBJ2-5	few
CASSNGPEQETQYF	TGTGCCAGCAGCAATGGGCCCGAACAAGAGACCCAGTACTTC	14	.	TRBV7-2	TRBJ2-5	.
CASSPGTSGRAPEQYF	TGCGCCAGCAGCCCCGGGACTAGCGGGAGGGCCCCCGAGCAGTACTTC	16	TRBD2	TRBV5-1	TRBJ2-7	few
CASSRNEKLFF	TGTGCCAGCAGTCGTAATGAAAAACTGTTTTTT	11	.	TRBV7-9	TRBJ1-4	few
CAGTSGGTDTQYF	TGTGCCGGGACTAGCGGGGGCACAGATACGCAGTATTTT	13	TRBD2	TRBV30	TRBJ2-3	.
CASSLHSQLAARADTQYF	TGTGCCAGCAGCTTACACTCGCAGCTAGCGGCAAGGGCGGATACGCAGTATTTT	18	TRBD2	TRBV7-8	TRBJ2-3	.
CASSKGEGGDQPQHF	TGTGCCAGCAGCAAAGGGGAAGGGGGGGATCAGCCCCAGCATTTT	15	.	TRBV21-1	TRBJ1-5	few
CASSPQAGGYNQPQHF	TGTGCCAGCAGTCCCCAGGCAGGAGGTTACAATCAGCCCCAGCATTTT	16	.	TRBV6-6	TRBJ1-5	once
CASSVLGQGAGDTQYF	TGTGCCAGCAGTGTCCTGGGACAGGGGGCCGGGGATACGCAGTATTTT	16	TRBD1	TRBV6-1	TRBJ2-3	.
CASSFVAGEHNEQFF	TGCGCCAGCAGCTTCGTAGCGGGAGAGCACAATGAGCAGTTCTTC	15	TRBD2	TRBV5-1	TRBJ2-1	.
CASSPNVQGMIETQYF	TGCGCCAGCAGCCCGAACGTACAGGGAATGATAGAGACCCAGTACTTC	16	.	TRBV5-1	TRBJ2-5	few
CASSLDGYGYTF	TGTGCCAGCAGCTTGGACGGCTATGGCTACACCTTC	12	.	TRBV5-6	TRBJ1-2	few
CASSPIQETQYF	TGTGCCAGCAGCCCAATCCAAGAGACCCAGTACTTC	12	.	TRBV7-9	TRBJ2-5	few
CASSVLASGRSNEQFF	TGTGCCAGCAGCGTCCTGGCTAGCGGGAGATCAAATGAGCAGTTCTTC	16	TRBD2	TRBV9	TRBJ2-1	few
CASSTSASTDTQYF	TGTGCCAGTAGTACTAGCGCGAGCACAGATACGCAGTATTTT	14	.	TRBV19	TRBJ2-3	.
CASSLSPQYQETQYF	TGTGCCAGCAGCTTATCGCCGCAGTACCAAGAGACCCAGTACTTC	15	.	TRBV11-2	TRBJ2-5	.
CASSSPSEKLFF	TGTGCCAGCAGCTCTCCGAGTGAAAAACTGTTTTTT	12	.	TRBV6-6	TRBJ1-4	.
CASSPMSLPGELFF	TGTGCCAGCTCACCAATGAGTCTTCCCGGGGAGCTGTTTTTT	14	.	TRBV18	TRBJ2-2	.
CASSRQGDGYTF	TGTGCCAGCAGTCGACAGGGTGATGGCTACACCTTC	12	TRBD1	TRBV6-5	TRBJ1-2	few
CAISDSTGDNEQFF	TGTGCCATCAGTGATAGTACGGGAGACAATGAGCAGTTCTTC	14	.	TRBV10-3	TRBJ2-1	few
CAWSPGFRAEAFF	TGTGCCTGGAGTCCGGGGTTTCGCGCTGAAGCTTTCTTT	13	.	TRBV30	TRBJ1-1	few
CASSQGPGQGFADTQYF	TGCGCCAGCAGCCAGGGACCGGGACAGGGATTTGCAGATACGCAGTATTTT	17	TRBD1	TRBV4-3	TRBJ2-3	.
CASRGGLATYEQYF	TGTGCCAGCAGAGGAGGGCTAGCGACCTACGAGCAGTACTTC	14	.	TRBV7-2	TRBJ2-7	few
CASSKLGSMNTEAFF	TGTGCCAGTAGTAAACTCGGTTCCATGAACACTGAAGCTTTCTTT	15	.	TRBV19	TRBJ1-1	once
CASSYSGTPHLTGELFF	TGCGCCAGCAGCTACTCCGGGACACCACACCTGACCGGGGAGCTGTTTTTT	17	.	TRBV5-1	TRBJ2-2	few
CASSLAAVRYGYTF	TGTGCCAGCAGTTTAGCGGCAGTACGCTATGGCTACACCTTC	14	.	TRBV28	TRBJ1-2	few
CASSLSASDTQYF	TGTGCCAGCAGTTTATCGGCTTCAGATACGCAGTATTTT	13	.	TRBV27	TRBJ2-3	.
CASSLAYESSGANVLTF	TGTGCCAGCAGCTTGGCCTATGAGAGCTCTGGGGCCAACGTCCTGACTTTC	17	.	TRBV5-6	TRBJ2-6	.